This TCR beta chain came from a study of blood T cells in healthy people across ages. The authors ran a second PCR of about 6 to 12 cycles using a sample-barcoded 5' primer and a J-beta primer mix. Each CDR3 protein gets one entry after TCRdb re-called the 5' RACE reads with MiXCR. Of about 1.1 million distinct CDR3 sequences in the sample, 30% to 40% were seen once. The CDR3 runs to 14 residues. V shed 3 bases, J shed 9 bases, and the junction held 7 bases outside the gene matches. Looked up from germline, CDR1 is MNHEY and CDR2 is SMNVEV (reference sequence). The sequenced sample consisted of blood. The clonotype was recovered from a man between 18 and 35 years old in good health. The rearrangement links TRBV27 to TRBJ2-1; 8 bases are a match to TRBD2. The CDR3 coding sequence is TGTGCCAGCAGTTTGGCAGCGGGGGCGGGTGAGCAGTTCTTC. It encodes CASSLAAGAGEQFF.